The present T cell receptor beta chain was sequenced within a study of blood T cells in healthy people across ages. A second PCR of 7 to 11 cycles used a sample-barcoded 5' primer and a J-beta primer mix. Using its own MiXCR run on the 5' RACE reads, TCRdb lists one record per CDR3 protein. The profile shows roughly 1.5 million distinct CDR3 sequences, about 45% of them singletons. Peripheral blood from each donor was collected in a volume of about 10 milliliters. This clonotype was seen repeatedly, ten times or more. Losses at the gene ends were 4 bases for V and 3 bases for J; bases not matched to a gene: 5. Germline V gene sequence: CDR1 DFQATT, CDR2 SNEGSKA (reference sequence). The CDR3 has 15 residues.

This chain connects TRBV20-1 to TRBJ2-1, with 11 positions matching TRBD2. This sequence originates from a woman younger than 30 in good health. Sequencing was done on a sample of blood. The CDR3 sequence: CSATDGTSGYNEQFF. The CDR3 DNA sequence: TGCAGTGCTACAGACGGGACTAGCGGCTACAATGAGCAGTTCTTC.